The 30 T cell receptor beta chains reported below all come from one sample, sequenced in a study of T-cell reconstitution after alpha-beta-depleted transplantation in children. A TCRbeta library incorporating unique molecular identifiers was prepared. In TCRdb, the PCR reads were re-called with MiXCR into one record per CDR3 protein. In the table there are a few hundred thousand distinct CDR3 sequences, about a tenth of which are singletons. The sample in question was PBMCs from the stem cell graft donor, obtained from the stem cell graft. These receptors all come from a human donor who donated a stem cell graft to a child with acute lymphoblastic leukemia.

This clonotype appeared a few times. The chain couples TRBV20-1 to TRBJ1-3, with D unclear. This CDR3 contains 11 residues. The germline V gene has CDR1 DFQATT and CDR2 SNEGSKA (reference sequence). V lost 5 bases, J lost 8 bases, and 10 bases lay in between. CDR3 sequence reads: CSAEVLDTIYF. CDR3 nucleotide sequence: TGCAGTGCTGAGGTTCTGGACACCATATATTTT.

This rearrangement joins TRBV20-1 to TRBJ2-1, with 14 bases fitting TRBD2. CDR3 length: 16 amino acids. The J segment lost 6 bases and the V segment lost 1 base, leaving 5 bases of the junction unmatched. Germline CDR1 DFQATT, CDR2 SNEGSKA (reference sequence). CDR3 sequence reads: CSARGLAGGPSNEQFF. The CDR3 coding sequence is TGCAGTGCTAGAGGACTAGCGGGAGGGCCGTCCAATGAGCAGTTCTTC.

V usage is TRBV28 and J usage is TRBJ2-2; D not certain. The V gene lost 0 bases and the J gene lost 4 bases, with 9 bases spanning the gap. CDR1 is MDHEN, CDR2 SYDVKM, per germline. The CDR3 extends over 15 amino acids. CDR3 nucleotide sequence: TGTGCCAGCAGTTTATGGCCTAGAGGCACCGGGGAGCTGTTTTTT. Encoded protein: CASSLWPRGTGELFF.

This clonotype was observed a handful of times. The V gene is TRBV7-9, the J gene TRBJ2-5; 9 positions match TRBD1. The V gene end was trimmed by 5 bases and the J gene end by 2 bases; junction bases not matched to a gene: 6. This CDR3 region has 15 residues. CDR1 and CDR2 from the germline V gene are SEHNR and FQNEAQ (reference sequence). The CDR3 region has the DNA TGTGCCAGCAGCCCAGGACAGGGGCCACAAGAGACCCAGTACTTC. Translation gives CASSPGQGPQETQYF.

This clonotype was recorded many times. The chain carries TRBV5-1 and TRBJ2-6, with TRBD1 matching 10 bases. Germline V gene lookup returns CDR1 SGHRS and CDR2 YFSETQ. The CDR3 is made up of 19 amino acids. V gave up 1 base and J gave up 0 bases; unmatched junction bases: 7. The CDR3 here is CASSLIGTGDLSGANVLTF. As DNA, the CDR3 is TGCGCCAGCAGCTTGATTGGGACAGGGGACCTCTCTGGGGCCAACGTCCTGACTTTC.

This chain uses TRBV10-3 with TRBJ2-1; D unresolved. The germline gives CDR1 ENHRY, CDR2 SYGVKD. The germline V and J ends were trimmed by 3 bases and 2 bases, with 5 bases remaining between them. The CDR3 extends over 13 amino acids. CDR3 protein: CAISDGTYNEQFF. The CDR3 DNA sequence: TGTGCCATCAGTGATGGTACCTACAATGAGCAGTTCTTC.

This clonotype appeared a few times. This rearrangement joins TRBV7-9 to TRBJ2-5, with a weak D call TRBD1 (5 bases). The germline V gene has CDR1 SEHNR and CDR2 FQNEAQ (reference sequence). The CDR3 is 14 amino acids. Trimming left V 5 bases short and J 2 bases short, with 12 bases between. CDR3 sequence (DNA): TGTGCCAGCAGCCCGACAGCGAGTCAAGAGACCCAGTACTTC. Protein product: CASSPTASQETQYF.

The CDR3 DNA follows: TGTGCCAGCAGCGTATCAGCGGGTGGATACAATGAGCAGTTCTTC. This codes for CASSVSAGGYNEQFF. The J gene is TRBJ2-1, the V gene TRBV9; D is perhaps TRBD2 (6 bases). CDR3 length: 15 residues. The V gene's germline CDR1 is SGDLS and CDR2 YYNGEE. V was trimmed by 1 base and J by 4 bases, leaving 12 bases between them.

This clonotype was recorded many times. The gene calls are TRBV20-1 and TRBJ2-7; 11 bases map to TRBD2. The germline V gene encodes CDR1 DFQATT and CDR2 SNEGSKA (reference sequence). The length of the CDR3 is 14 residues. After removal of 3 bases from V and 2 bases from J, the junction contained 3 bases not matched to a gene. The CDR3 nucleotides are TGCAGTGCTAGTCAGACTAGCGGGGCCTACGAGCAGTACTTC. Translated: CSASQTSGAYEQYF.

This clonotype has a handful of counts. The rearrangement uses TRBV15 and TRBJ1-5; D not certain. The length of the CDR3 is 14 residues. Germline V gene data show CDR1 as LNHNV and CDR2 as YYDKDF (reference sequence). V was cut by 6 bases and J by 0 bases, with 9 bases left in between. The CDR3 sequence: CATRVDYSNQPQHF. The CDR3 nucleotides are TGTGCCACCAGGGTAGATTATAGCAATCAGCCCCAGCATTTT.

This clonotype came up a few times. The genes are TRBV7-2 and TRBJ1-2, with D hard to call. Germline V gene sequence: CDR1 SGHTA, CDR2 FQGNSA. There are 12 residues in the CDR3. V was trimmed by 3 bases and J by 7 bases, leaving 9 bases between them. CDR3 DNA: TGTGCCAGCAGCTTGGACTCGGGTGGCTACACCTTC. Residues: CASSLDSGGYTF.

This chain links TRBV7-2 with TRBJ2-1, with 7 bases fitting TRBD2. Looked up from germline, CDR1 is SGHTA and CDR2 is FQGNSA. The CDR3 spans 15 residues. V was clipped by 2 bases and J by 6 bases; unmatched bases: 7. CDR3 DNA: TGTGCCAGCAGCTTAAGGCTAGCGGACGGCAATGAGCAGTTCTTC. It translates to CASSLRLADGNEQFF.

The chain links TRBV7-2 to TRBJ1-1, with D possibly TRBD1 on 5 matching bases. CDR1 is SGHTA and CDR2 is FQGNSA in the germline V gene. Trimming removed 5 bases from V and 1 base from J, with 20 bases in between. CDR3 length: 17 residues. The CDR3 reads CASSILGTPLKNTEAFF. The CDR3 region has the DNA TGTGCCAGCAGCATTCTGGGGACCCCCTTGAAGAACACTGAAGCTTTCTTT.

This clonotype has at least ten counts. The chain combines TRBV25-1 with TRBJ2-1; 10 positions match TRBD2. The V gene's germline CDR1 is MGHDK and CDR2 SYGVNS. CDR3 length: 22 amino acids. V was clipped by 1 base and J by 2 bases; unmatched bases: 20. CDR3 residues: CASSEFIGRGLAGETTYNEQFF. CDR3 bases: TGTGCCAGCAGTGAATTCATCGGCCGCGGGCTAGCGGGAGAGACTACCTACAATGAGCAGTTCTTC.

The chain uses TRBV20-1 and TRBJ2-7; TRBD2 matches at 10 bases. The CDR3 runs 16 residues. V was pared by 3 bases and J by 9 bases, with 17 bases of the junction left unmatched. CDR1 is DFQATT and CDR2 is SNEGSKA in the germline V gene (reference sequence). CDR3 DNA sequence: TGCAGTGCTAGGGATCCCCGTAGCGGGAGGTCGAAGGTGCAGTACTTC. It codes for CSARDPRSGRSKVQYF.

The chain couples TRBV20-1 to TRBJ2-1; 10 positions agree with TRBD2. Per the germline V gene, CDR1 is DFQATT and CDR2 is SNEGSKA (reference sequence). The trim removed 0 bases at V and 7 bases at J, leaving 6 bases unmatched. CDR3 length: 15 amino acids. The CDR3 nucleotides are TGCAGTGCTAGAGAGCTAGCGGGAGATCGAAATGAGCAGTTCTTC. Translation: CSARELAGDRNEQFF.

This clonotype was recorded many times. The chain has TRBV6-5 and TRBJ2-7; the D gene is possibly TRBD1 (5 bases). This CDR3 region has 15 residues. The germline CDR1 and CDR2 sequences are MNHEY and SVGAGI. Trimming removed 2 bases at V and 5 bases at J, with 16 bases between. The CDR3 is CASSYETGSVDEQYF. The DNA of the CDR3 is TGTGCCAGCAGTTACGAAACAGGTTCTGTGGACGAGCAGTACTTC.

CDR3 nucleotide sequence: TGTGCCAGCAGCCAAGATGCCGGGTCCGCCGGGGAGCTGTTTTTT. Protein: CASSQDAGSAGELFF. The rearrangement joins TRBV3-1 to TRBJ2-2; no clear D. Trimming removed 0 bases from V and 6 bases from J, with 11 bases in between. The V gene's germline CDR1 is LGHDT and CDR2 YNNKEL (reference sequence). The CDR3 consists of 15 residues.

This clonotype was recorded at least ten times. The CDR3 region has the DNA TGCGCCAGCAGCTTTACCGGGGGGTCGTACGAGCAGTACTTC. As protein: CASSFTGGSYEQYF. The V and J genes are TRBV5-1 and TRBJ2-7, with 7 nucleotides matching TRBD2. Germline-derived CDR1 and CDR2 are SGHRS and YFSETQ. The CDR3 sequence is 14 residues long. Losses at the gene ends were 2 bases for V and 4 bases for J; bases not matched to a gene: 6.

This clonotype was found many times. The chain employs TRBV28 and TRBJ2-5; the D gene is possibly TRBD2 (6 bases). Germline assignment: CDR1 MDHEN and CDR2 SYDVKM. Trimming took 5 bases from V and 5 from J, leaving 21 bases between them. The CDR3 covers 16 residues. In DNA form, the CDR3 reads TGTGCCAGCAGTCGGGCGGGATGGAGGGTAGGGGAGACCCAGTACTTC. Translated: CASSRAGWRVGETQYF. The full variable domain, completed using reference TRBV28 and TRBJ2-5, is DVKVTQSSRYLVKRTGEKVFLECVQDMDHENMFWYRQDPGLGLRLIYFSYDVKMKEKGDIPEGYSVSREKKERFSLILESASTNQTSMYLCASSRAGWRVGETQYFGPGTRLLVL.

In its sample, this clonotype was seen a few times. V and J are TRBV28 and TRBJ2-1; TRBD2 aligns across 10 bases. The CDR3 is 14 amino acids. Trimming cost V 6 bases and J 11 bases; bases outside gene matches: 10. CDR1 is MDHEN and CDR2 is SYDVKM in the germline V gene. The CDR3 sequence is CASRGAGGPEQQFF. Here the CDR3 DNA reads TGTGCCAGCAGGGGAGCGGGAGGGCCGGAACAGCAGTTCTTC.

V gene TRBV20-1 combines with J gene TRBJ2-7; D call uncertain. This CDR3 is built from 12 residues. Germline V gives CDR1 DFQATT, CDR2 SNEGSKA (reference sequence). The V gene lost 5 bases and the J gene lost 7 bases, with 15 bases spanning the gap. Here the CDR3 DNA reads TGCAGTGCTCTCAATAACCCTGGGGAGCAGTACTTC. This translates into CSALNNPGEQYF.

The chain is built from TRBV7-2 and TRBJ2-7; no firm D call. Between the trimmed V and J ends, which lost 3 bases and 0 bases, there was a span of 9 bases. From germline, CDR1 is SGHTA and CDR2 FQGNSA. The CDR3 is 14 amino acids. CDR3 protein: CASSFGRSSYEQYF. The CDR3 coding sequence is TGTGCCAGCAGCTTCGGTCGATCCTCCTACGAGCAGTACTTC.

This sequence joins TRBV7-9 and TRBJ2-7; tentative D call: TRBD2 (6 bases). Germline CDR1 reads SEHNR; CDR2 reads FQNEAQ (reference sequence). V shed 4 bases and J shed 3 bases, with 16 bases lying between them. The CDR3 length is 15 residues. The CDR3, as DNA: TGTGCCAGCAGCTCCCGGGGGTCATACAGCTACGAGCAGTACTTC. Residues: CASSSRGSYSYEQYF.

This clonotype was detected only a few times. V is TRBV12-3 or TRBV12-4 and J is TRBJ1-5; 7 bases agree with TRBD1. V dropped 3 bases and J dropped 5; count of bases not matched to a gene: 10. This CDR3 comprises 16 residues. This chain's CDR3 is CASSFNTGAGYQPQHF. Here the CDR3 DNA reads TGTGCCAGCAGTTTTAATACAGGGGCGGGTTATCAGCCCCAGCATTTT.

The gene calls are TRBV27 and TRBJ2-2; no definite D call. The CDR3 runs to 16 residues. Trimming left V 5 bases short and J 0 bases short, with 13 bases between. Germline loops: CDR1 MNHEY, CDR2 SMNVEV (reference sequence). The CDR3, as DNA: TGTGCCAGCAGTCCAGACATACCAGCGAACACCGGGGAGCTGTTTTTT. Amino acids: CASSPDIPANTGELFF.

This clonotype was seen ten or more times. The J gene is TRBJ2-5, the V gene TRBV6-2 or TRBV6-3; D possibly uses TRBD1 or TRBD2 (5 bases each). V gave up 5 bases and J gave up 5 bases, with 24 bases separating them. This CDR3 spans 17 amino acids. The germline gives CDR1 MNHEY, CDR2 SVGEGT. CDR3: CASSNRWDGSTLETQYF. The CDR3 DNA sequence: TGTGCCAGCAGTAACAGGTGGGACGGATCTACATTGGAGACCCAGTACTTC.

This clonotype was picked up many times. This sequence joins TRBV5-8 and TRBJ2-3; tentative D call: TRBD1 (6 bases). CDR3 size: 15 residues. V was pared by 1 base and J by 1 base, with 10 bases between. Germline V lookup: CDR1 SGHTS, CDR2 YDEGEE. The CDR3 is CASSLRGSGTDTQYF. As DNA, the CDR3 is TGTGCCAGCAGCTTGAGGGGGTCAGGCACAGATACGCAGTATTTT.

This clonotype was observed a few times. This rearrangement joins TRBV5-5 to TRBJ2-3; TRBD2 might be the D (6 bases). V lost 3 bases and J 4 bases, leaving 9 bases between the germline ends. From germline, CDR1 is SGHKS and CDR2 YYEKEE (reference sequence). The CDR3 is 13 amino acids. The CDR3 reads CASSWPGADTQYF. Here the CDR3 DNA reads TGTGCCAGCAGCTGGCCGGGGGCAGATACGCAGTATTTT.

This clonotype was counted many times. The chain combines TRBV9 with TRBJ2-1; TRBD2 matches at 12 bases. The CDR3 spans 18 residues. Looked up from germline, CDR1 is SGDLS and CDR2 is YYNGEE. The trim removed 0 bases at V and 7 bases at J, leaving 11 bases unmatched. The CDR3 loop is CASSVASGGTSGWNEQFF. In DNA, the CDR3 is TGTGCCAGCAGCGTAGCTTCTGGAGGGACTAGCGGGTGGAATGAGCAGTTCTTC.